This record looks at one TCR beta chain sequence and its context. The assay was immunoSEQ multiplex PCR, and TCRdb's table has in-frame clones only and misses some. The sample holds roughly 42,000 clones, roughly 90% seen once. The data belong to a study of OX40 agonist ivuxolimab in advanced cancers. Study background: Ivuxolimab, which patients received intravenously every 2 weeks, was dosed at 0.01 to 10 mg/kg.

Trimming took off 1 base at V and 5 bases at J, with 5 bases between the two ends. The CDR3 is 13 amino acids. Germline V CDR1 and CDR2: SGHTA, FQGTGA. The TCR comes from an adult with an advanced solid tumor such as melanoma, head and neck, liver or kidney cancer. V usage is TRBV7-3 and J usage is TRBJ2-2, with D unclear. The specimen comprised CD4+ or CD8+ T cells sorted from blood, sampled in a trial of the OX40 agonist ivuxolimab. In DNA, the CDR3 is TGTGCCAGCAGCTTAATTGAAACCGGGGAGCTGTTTTTT. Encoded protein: CASSLIETGELFF.